This TCR beta chain was captured by sequencing in a study of technical replicates of blood from several donors. The data were produced by immunoSEQ multiplex PCR, yet TCRdb's version contains in-frame clones alone and is incomplete. The table records about 83,000 clones, about 92% of them present only once. Sequences were obtained from T cells isolated from PBMCs. The clonotype originates from a human donor in good health.

The CDR3 loop reads CAWGQPNTEAFF. In nucleotides, the CDR3 is TGTGCCTGGGGACAGCCGAACACTGAAGCTTTCTTT. J is TRBJ1-1 and V is TRBV30; TRBD1 is a possible D gene (6 bases). Germline V gene lookup returns CDR1 GTSNPN and CDR2 SVGIG (reference sequence). Trimming took off 5 bases at V and 1 base at J, with 8 bases between the two ends. This CDR3 has 12 residues.